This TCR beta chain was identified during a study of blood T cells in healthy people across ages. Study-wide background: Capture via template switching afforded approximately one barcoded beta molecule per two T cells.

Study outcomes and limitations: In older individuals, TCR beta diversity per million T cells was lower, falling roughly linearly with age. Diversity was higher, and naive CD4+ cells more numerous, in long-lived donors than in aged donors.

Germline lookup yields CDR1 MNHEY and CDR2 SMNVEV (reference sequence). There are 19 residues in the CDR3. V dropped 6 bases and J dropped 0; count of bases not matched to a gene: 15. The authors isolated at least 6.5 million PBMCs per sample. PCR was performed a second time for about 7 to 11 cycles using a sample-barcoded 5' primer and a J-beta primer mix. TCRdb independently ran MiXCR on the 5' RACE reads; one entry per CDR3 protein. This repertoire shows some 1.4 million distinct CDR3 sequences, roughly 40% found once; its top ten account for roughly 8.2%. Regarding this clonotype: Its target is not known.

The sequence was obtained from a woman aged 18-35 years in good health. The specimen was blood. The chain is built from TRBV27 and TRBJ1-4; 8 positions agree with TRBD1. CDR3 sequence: CASRRDRITGGATNEKLFF. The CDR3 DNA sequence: TGTGCCAGCAGGCGGGATCGGATCACAGGGGGTGCAACTAATGAAAAACTGTTTTTT.